What follows is one T cell receptor beta chain and its context. Prior to thyroid surgery, none of the patients had received any treatment. This sample was taken from a study of metastatic and nonmetastatic thyroid tumors. Study in general: Thyroid patients, malignant and benign, had repertoires compared across blood and tumor or nodule tissue.

TCRdb recomputed clones from the PCR reads via MiXCR. Of tens of thousands of clones listed, 36% are singletons. What was sequenced was blood. This clonotype was sampled from a male donor with papillary thyroid cancer or a benign thyroid nodule (not recorded which). Some clones in this sample may be carry-over from other donors' samples.

This CDR3 reads CASGLPGTSGDEQFF. DNA of the CDR3: TGTGCTAGTGGTTTGCCCGGGACTAGCGGGGACGAGCAGTTCTTC. V gene TRBV12-5 combines with J gene TRBJ2-1, with TRBD2 matching 13 bases. Looked up from germline, CDR1 is LGHNT and CDR2 is FRNRAP. The CDR3 sequence is 15 residues long. The trim removed 2 bases at V and 10 bases at J, leaving 5 bases unmatched.